The 5 T cell receptor beta chains reported below all come from one sample, sequenced in a study of Ad26.COV2.S vaccination and SARS-CoV-2 variants. The protocol was immunoSEQ multiplex PCR, while the TCRdb copy is restricted to in-frame clones and leaves out a portion. The profile covers about 400,000 clones, with approximately 89% appearing a single time and 1.5% to 2% taken by the ten largest. The treatment here: around 19 received Ad26.COV2.S at low or high dose, single or two shots; 5 received placebo; per-sample allocation not given. Sampling happened 63 days after the first vaccine or placebo injection. Sample: peripheral blood, taken in a trial of Ad26.COV2.S vaccine versus placebo. The receptors come from a person between 18 and 59 years old who received the Ad26.COV2.S COVID-19 vaccine or a placebo.

This clone was observed a single time. The gene calls are TRBV18 and TRBJ2-7; D is undetermined. The CDR3 spans 14 residues. Trimming stripped 0 bases from V and 0 bases from J, with 6 bases between. Germline V CDR1 and CDR2: KGHSH, LQKENI. For the CDR3, the DNA is TGTGCCAGCTCACCACCTTCTATCTCCTACGAGCAGTACTTC. It codes for CASSPPSISYEQYF.

This chain connects TRBV5-6 to TRBJ2-1; D assignment may be TRBD1 or TRBD2 (6 bases each). CDR1 SGHDT and CDR2 YYEEEE come from the germline V gene. With 3 bases removed from V and 8 bases from J, the gap between germline ends came to 24 bases. The CDR3 runs to 17 residues. Written as DNA, the CDR3 is TGTGCCAGCAGCTCTGAGGGGGGCGGCGGTGGGTTCGATGAGCAGTTCTTC. Translating gives CASSSEGGGGGFDEQFF.

The chain has TRBV9 and TRBJ2-1; D remains unclear. The CDR3 sequence is 16 residues long. Germline assignment: CDR1 SGDLS and CDR2 YYNGEE. Between the trimmed V and J ends, which lost 0 bases and 0 bases, there was a span of 10 bases. Here the CDR3 reads CASSVEFTTSYNEQFF. The DNA of the CDR3 is TGTGCCAGCAGCGTAGAATTCACTACCTCCTACAATGAGCAGTTCTTC.

This rearrangement joins TRBV21-1 to TRBJ2-5; the table's D call TRBD1 went unverified against the DNA. TRBV21-1 constitutes a pseudogene. The CDR3 loop spans 13 amino acids. In DNA, the CDR3 is TGTGCCAGCAATACGGACAGCCAAGAGACCCAGTACTTC. Encoded protein: CASNTDSQETQYF.

CDR3 in amino acids: CSASRAGTSSYEQYF. Written as DNA, the CDR3 is TGCAGTGCTAGTAGAGCCGGGACAAGCTCCTACGAGCAGTACTTC. The chain recombines TRBV20-1 with TRBJ2-7, with D possibly TRBD1 on 6 matching bases. Between the trimmed V and J ends, which lost 3 bases and 0 bases, there was a span of 15 bases. The CDR3 contains 15 residues. Germline-derived CDR1 and CDR2 are DFQATT and SNEGSKA (reference sequence).